The 3 T cell receptor beta chains reported below all come from one sample, sequenced in a study of blood T cells in healthy people across ages. Primers used in a second PCR of roughly 6 to 12 cycles were a sample-barcoded 5' primer and a J-beta primer mix. Each CDR3 protein gets one entry after TCRdb re-called the 5' RACE reads with MiXCR. The sample lists hundreds of thousands of distinct CDR3 sequences, roughly 60% occurring once. Sequenced sample: blood. The origin of the receptors is a man aged 25 to 40 in good health.

The chain combines TRBV7-3 with TRBJ2-7, with 10 bases matching TRBD2. The CDR3 is 15 residues long. V dropped 5 bases and J dropped 0; count of bases not matched to a gene: 4. Looked up from germline, CDR1 is SGHTA and CDR2 is FQGTGA. The CDR3, as DNA: TGTGCCAGCAGCCTTTCTAGCGGGAGCTCCTACGAGCAGTACTTC. Amino acid sequence: CASSLSSGSSYEQYF.

The rearrangement joins TRBV24-1 to TRBJ2-5, with TRBD2 identical over 7 bases. CDR1 and CDR2 from the germline V gene are KGHDR and SFDVKD. The CDR3 spans 15 residues. V lost 3 bases and J lost 3; bases outside the gene matches: 6. The CDR3 sequence: CATSDASSGKETQYF. The CDR3 DNA is TGTGCCACCAGTGATGCATCTAGCGGTAAAGAGACCCAGTACTTC.

This chain uses TRBV2 with TRBJ1-5; D uncertain. The CDR3 consists of 12 residues. V shed 9 bases and J shed 5 bases, with 11 bases lying between them. CDR1 SNHLY and CDR2 FYNNEI come from the germline V gene. Here the CDR3 DNA reads TGTGCCAGTAGCCCTGAGGATCAGCCCCAGCATTTT. Residues: CASSPEDQPQHF.